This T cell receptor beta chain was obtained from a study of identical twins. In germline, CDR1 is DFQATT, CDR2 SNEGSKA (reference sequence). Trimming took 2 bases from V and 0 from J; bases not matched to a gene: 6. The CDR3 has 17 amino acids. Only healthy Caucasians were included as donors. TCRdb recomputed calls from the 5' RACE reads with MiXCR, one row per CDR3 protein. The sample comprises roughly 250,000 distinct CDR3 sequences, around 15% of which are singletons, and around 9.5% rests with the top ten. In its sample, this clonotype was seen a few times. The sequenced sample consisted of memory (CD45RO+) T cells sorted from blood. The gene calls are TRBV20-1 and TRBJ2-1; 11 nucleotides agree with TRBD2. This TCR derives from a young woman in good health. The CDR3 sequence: CSARSGTSGSSYNEQFF. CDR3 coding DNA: TGCAGTGCTAGATCCGGGACTAGCGGAAGCTCCTACAATGAGCAGTTCTTC.